This passage covers 9 T cell receptor beta chains from one sample sequenced in a study of control samples from healthy donors and cancer patients. The data were produced by immunoSEQ multiplex PCR, yet TCRdb's version contains in-frame clones alone and is incomplete. The repertoire holds about 59,000 clones, with 80% to 95% as singletons. Source material: PBMCs. These TCRs come from a man in his forties with colorectal cancer.

The V call is TRBV7-9, the J call TRBJ1-2; D is possibly TRBD1 (6 bases). The ends were cut back, 5 bases at V and 2 bases at J, with 18 bases in the middle. Germline CDR1 reads SEHNR; CDR2 reads FQNEAQ (reference sequence). This CDR3 contains 16 residues. In DNA, the CDR3 is TGTGCCAGCAGCGCCGCCTCGGCAGGGGTAAACTATGGCTACACCTTC. Residues: CASSAASAGVNYGYTF.

The chain employs TRBV19 and TRBJ2-7; 11 bases align to TRBD1. V shed 2 bases and J 2 bases; nucleotides not matched to a gene: 2. CDR1 and CDR2 (germline): LNHDA, SQIVND (reference sequence). This CDR3 contains 15 residues. This CDR3 reads CASSIPGQGAYEQYF. The CDR3 DNA reads as TGTGCCAGTAGTATACCGGGACAGGGGGCCTACGAGCAGTACTTC.

V and J are TRBV30 and TRBJ2-2, with D possibly matching TRBD1 (7 bases). V was shortened by 0 bases and J by 5 bases, with 22 bases between the two germline ends. Germline lookup yields CDR1 GTSNPN and CDR2 SVGIG (reference sequence). CDR3 length: 18 residues. CDR3 sequence (DNA): TGTGCCTGGAGTGTAATATCTGGAGGGGGCGCGCGTACCGGGGAGCTGTTTTTT. The encoded protein is CAWSVISGGGARTGELFF.

The CDR3 reads CASHLDRGTEAFF. DNA for the CDR3: TGCGCCAGTCACCTGGACAGGGGCACTGAAGCTTTCTTT. The V gene is TRBV5-1, the J gene TRBJ1-1, with 9 bases fitting TRBD1. The CDR3 loop spans 13 amino acids. V lost 8 bases and J lost 4; bases outside the gene matches: 6. The germline V gene encodes CDR1 SGHRS and CDR2 YFSETQ.

The V call is TRBV14, the J call TRBJ1-2; D remains unclear. Germline values: CDR1 SGHDN, CDR2 FVKESK. CDR3 size: 12 residues. V lost 1 base and J 4 bases, leaving 4 bases between the germline ends. The CDR3 loop reads CASSQGIYGYTF. The CDR3 DNA reads TGTGCCAGCAGCCAAGGAATCTATGGCTACACCTTC.

The V call is TRBV5-4, the J call TRBJ2-1; 9 bases fit TRBD2. Trimming took 0 bases from V and 7 from J; bases not matched to a gene: 8. Germline-derived CDR1 and CDR2 are SGHNT and YYREEE (reference sequence). The CDR3 extends over 16 amino acids. CDR3 sequence (DNA): TGTGCCAGCAGCTTGGATAAGCGGGGGGTGGGAAATGAGCAGTTCTTC. Protein: CASSLDKRGVGNEQFF.

The genes are TRBV11-2 and TRBJ2-1; TRBD1 matches at 8 bases. CDR1 is SGHAT and CDR2 is FQNNGV in the germline V gene. V was clipped by 4 bases and J by 5 bases; unmatched bases: 7. CDR3 length: 15 amino acids. CDR3 region: CASSWGQAGHNEQFF. CDR3 bases: TGTGCCAGCAGCTGGGGACAGGCCGGGCACAATGAGCAGTTCTTC.

This clone was seen a single time. The chain links TRBV7-8 to TRBJ2-5, with a tentative D call TRBD2 (6 bases). V dropped 5 bases and J dropped 3 bases, with 13 bases sitting between them. The CDR3 spans 14 residues. Germline loops: CDR1 SGHVS, CDR2 FQNEAQ. This chain's CDR3 is CASSLNTGEETQYF. The DNA for the CDR3 is TGTGCCAGCAGCCTAAACACGGGGGAAGAGACCCAGTACTTC.

The chain carries TRBV6-5 and TRBJ2-7; 7 bases align to TRBD2. This CDR3 is built from 14 residues. Germline CDR1 and CDR2: MNHEY and SVGAGI. J gave up 0 bases and V 11 bases, and 10 bases lay outside the gene matches. CDR3 DNA sequence: TGTGCCGCACACTCGGGGGGTAGCTCCTACGAGCAGTACTTC. Protein sequence: CAAHSGGSSYEQYF.